This TCR beta chain was recovered during a study of T cells in Graves' hyperthyroidism and ophthalmopathy. This clonotype came up many times. Its specificity is not known. Lactation, pregnancy, other autoimmune disease or uncontrolled infection excluded patients. From RNA transcripts, TCR beta CDR3 regions were amplified. During a first-round RT-PCR of the TCR CDR3, the HTBI primer set was used. TCRdb used MiXCR to reprocess the multiplex PCR reads, holding one entry per CDR3 protein. The data show around 580,000 distinct CDR3 sequences, roughly 50% seen once. Study-level points and caveats: In the blood, most expanded thyroid clonotypes above 0.001 appeared as well.

Trimming removed 5 bases from V and 1 base from J; junction bases left unmatched: 2. CDR1 and CDR2 from the germline V gene are LNHDA and SQIVND (reference sequence). The CDR3 length is 15 residues. The rearrangement links TRBV19 to TRBJ1-6; 7 nucleotides agree with TRBD1. This sequence was found in a woman under 30 with Graves' hyperthyroidism. The sample consisted of peripheral blood or thyroid tissue (not recorded which). The CDR3 DNA sequence: TGTGCCAGTAGTCGACAGGGATCCTATAATTCACCCCTCCACTTT. Translating it yields CASSRQGSYNSPLHF.